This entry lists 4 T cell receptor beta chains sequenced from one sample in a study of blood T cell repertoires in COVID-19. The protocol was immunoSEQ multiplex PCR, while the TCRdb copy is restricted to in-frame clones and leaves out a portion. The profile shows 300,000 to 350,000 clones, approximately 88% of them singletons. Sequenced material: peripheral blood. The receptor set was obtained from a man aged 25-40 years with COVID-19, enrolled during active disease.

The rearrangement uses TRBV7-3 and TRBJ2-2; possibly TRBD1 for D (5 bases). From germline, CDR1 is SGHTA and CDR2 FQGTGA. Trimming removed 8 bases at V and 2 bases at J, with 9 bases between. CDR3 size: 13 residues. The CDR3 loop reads CASQDRNTGELFF. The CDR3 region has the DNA TGTGCCAGCCAAGACAGAAACACCGGGGAGCTGTTTTTT.

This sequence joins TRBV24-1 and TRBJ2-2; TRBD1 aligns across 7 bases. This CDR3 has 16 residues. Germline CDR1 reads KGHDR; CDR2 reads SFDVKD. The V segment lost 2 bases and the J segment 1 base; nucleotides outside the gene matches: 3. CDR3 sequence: CATSDSGTVNTGELFF. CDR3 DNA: TGTGCCACCAGTGATTCCGGGACAGTGAACACCGGGGAGCTGTTTTTT.

The CDR3 region is CASSPQRRGLAKNIQYF. The CDR3, as DNA: TGTGCCAGCAGTCCTCAGCGGAGAGGACTAGCCAAAAACATTCAGTACTTC. The rearrangement uses TRBV7-8 and TRBJ2-4, with D tentatively TRBD2 (5 bases). This CDR3 contains 17 residues. V was trimmed by 6 bases and J by 0 bases, leaving 18 bases between them. The germline gives CDR1 SGHVS, CDR2 FQNEAQ.

CDR3 residues: CASSHGTGGPYEQYF. Written as DNA, the CDR3 is TGCGCCAGCAGCCACGGGACAGGGGGGCCCTACGAGCAGTACTTC. The gene calls are TRBV4-1 and TRBJ2-7, with 11 bases that match TRBD1. The V segment lost 3 bases and the J segment 2 bases; nucleotides outside the gene matches: 3. This CDR3 spans 15 amino acids. Germline V gene lookup returns CDR1 MGHRA and CDR2 YSYEKL.